This is a list of T cell receptor beta chains from one sample in a study of beta chain features in type 1 diabetes. The protocol was immunoSEQ multiplex PCR, while the TCRdb copy is restricted to in-frame clones and leaves out a portion. The sample contains more than 150,000 clones, approximately 9.1% of which appear only once. The specimen sequenced was central memory CD4+ T cells from blood. Receptor source: a woman aged 18-29 years in good health. Each CDR3 is given with its conserved first and last residue. The order of the fields is V gene, D gene, clone size, J gene, CDR3 DNA, CDR3 protein. A D gene is named only where the DNA matches it firmly. Size tells how often a clone was seen (once, few, many) or the class of an expanded clone, and some rows leave it out.

>TRBV4-3|NA|NA|TRBJ1-1
TGCGCCAGCAGCCAAGATAGGACAGCGAACACTGAAGCTTTCTTT
CASSQDRTANTEAFF
>TRBV29-1|NA|NA|TRBJ1-2
TGCAGCGTGGGACCGGACAGCTCCTTAGTACGAGGCTACACCTTC
CSVGPDSSLVRGYTF
>TRBV15|TRBD2|few|TRBJ2-5
TGTGCCACCAGCAGAACTAGCGGGTACCAAGAGACCCAGTACTTC
CATSRTSGYQETQYF
>TRBV11-2|TRBD2|few|TRBJ2-1
TGTGCCAGCAGCTCTACTAGCGGGAGGAATTACGAGCAGTTCTTC
CASSSTSGRNYEQFF
>TRBV4-1|NA|few|TRBJ1-2
TGCGCCAGCAGCCAAGAAGGTCTTGGGCCCTCCTATGGCTACACCTTC
CASSQEGLGPSYGYTF
>TRBV7-2|NA|NA|TRBJ1-5
TGTGCCAGCAGCTTTGTGGGGGGTCAGCCCCAGCATTTT
CASSFVGGQPQHF
>TRBV29-1|NA|few|TRBJ1-4
TGCAGCGTTGGGACAGAAAAACTGTTTTTT
CSVGTEKLFF
>TRBV7-2|NA|few|TRBJ2-5
TGTGCCAGCAGCTTAGCGGGGGGTGTCAAGACCCAGTACTTC
CASSLAGGVKTQYF
>TRBV11-1|TRBD1|NA|TRBJ2-7
TGTGCCAGCAGCGCCGGACAGGGCTCCTACGAGCAGTACTTC
CASSAGQGSYEQYF
>TRBV30|TRBD1|NA|TRBJ1-5
TGTGCCTGGAGTCCTCAGGGGGATCAGCCCCAGCATTTT
CAWSPQGDQPQHF
>TRBV7-2|TRBD1|NA|TRBJ2-5
TGTGCCAGCAGCCCTGTGGGGACAGGGGCCCAAGAGACCCAGTACTTC
CASSPVGTGAQETQYF
>TRBV2|TRBD1|NA|TRBJ1-6
TGTGCCAGCAGTGAAGCCTCCGGGACAGGCCTAGGGACACCCCTCCACTTT
CASSEASGTGLGTPLHF
>TRBV11-2|NA|few|TRBJ1-2
TGTGCCAGCAGCCACACAGAGACCGGCTACACCTTC
CASSHTETGYTF
>TRBV7-9|NA|NA|TRBJ1-2
TGTGCCAGCAGCGAACAGGGCCCCTATGGCTACACCTTC
CASSEQGPYGYTF
>TRBV19|NA|NA|TRBJ1-2
TGTGCCAGTAGTGTCGGAGGGGCCTATGGCTACACCTTC
CASSVGGAYGYTF
>TRBV18|NA|NA|TRBJ1-1
TGTGCCAGCTCACCCCTTTTCCAATCCGGAGGGACTGAAGCTTTCTTT
CASSPLFQSGGTEAFF
>TRBV19|TRBD1|few|TRBJ2-5
TGTGCCAGTAGTATTGCTGCAGGGGGCGGCGAGACCCAGTACTTC
CASSIAAGGGETQYF
>TRBV5-1|NA|NA|TRBJ1-2
TGCGCCAGCAGCTTGGCCCCAGCGCTCGGCTACACCTTC
CASSLAPALGYTF
>TRBV18|NA|few|TRBJ2-7
TGTGCCAGCTCACCATCCCTTACAGACTCCTACGAGCAGTACTTC
CASSPSLTDSYEQYF
>TRBV7-9|NA|few|TRBJ2-7
TGTGCCAGCAGCTCGGGAGAGGGCGAGCAGTACTTC
CASSSGEGEQYF
>TRBV6-4|NA|NA|TRBJ2-5
TGTGCCAGCAGTCGCGACATTGGGGAGACCCAGTACTTC
CASSRDIGETQYF
>TRBV7-3|TRBD1|NA|TRBJ2-2
TGTGCCAGCAGCCCTCAGGGACAGCAGAACACCGGGGAGCTGTTTTTT
CASSPQGQQNTGELFF